The 9 T cell receptor beta chains listed next were all sequenced from one sample in a study of cytotoxic CD8 clonotypes in ibrutinib-treated CLL. Assay used: immunoSEQ multiplex PCR; TCRdb lists only in-frame clones, some missing. The profile shows tens of thousands of clones, approximately 60% of them singletons. The source was PBMCs, collected after 24 months of ibrutinib treatment. The receptors were gathered from a human donor with chronic lymphocytic leukemia.

The V gene is TRBV5-1, the J gene TRBJ1-4; TRBD1 matches at 8 bases. The trim removed 7 bases at V and 5 bases at J, leaving 7 bases unmatched. Germline V gene sequence: CDR1 SGHRS, CDR2 YFSETQ. The CDR3 consists of 14 residues. CDR3 DNA: TGCGCCAGCGGGAGCCCAGGGGGCAATGAAAAACTGTTTTTT. This gives the protein CASGSPGGNEKLFF.

The gene calls are TRBV6-6 and TRBJ1-1; no firm D call. V was shortened by 6 bases and J by 2 bases, with 7 bases between the two germline ends. The CDR3 is 12 residues long. Germline V gene data show CDR1 as MNHNY and CDR2 as SVGAGI (reference sequence). The CDR3 region has the DNA TGTGCCAGCAGGGGTATCAACACTGAAGCTTTCTTT. Protein: CASRGINTEAFF.

This clone was seen a single time. This chain connects TRBV5-1 to TRBJ2-3; 9 bases match TRBD2. Trimming took 2 bases from V and 6 from J; bases not matched to a gene: 7. The CDR3 spans 15 residues. CDR1 and CDR2 from the germline V gene are SGHRS and YFSETQ. The CDR3 DNA follows: TGCGCCAGCAGCTTCGGCGGGGGGGCAGCTGATACGCAGTATTTT. Translating it yields CASSFGGGAADTQYF.

This CDR3 is CASPRVLGNTEAFF. The CDR3 nucleotides read TGTGCCAGTCCGCGCGTGCTAGGGAACACTGAAGCTTTCTTT. The chain joins TRBV19 to TRBJ1-1, with D unresolved. CDR1 and CDR2 (germline): LNHDA, SQIVND (reference sequence). The CDR3 runs 14 residues. V was trimmed by 8 bases and J by 1 base, leaving 14 bases between them.

The V gene is TRBV7-7, the J gene TRBJ2-5; TRBD2 agrees at 7 bases. The length of the CDR3 is 15 residues. Germline values: CDR1 SSHAT, CDR2 FNYEAQ (reference sequence). After removal of 4 bases from V and 1 base from J, the junction contained 6 bases not matched to a gene. DNA of the CDR3: TGTGCCAGCAGCTCGTTGAGCGGGACCCAAGAGACCCAGTACTTC. Amino acid sequence: CASSSLSGTQETQYF.

V usage is TRBV14 and J usage is TRBJ1-1, with 8 bases lining up with TRBD1. The V and J ends lost 3 bases and 3 bases, in that order; junction bases with no gene match: 6. CDR3 length: 15 amino acids. The germline gives CDR1 SGHDN, CDR2 FVKESK. This chain's CDR3 is CASSQRTGMDTEAFF. In nucleotides, the CDR3 is TGTGCCAGCAGCCAGAGGACAGGGATGGACACTGAAGCTTTCTTT.

The V and J genes are TRBV27 and TRBJ2-6, with 8 bases fitting TRBD1. CDR1 is MNHEY and CDR2 is SMNVEV in the germline V gene (reference sequence). V trimming: 3 bases; J trimming: 2 bases; junction bases outside the gene matches: 3. The CDR3 totals 16 residues. CDR3 bases: TGTGCCAGCAGTTTGGCAGGGGGCCCTGGGGCCAACGTCCTGACTTTC. Amino acid sequence: CASSLAGGPGANVLTF.

This sequence joins TRBV5-5 and TRBJ2-7, with D perhaps assigned TRBD1 or TRBD2 (5 bases each). CDR3 length: 13 amino acids. Germline CDR1 SGHKS, CDR2 YYEKEE (reference sequence). Trimming cost V 5 bases and J 3 bases, with 12 bases left between them. The CDR3 DNA reads TGTGCCAGCAGGTGGCAGGGAGTCTACGAGCAGTACTTC. The encoded protein is CASRWQGVYEQYF.

The chain links TRBV19 to TRBJ1-3; no firm D call. The V end was cut by 6 bases, the J end by 0 bases, with 12 bases between. Germline-derived CDR1 and CDR2 are LNHDA and SQIVND (reference sequence). The length of the CDR3 is 15 residues. For the CDR3, the DNA is TGTGCCAGTAGCCTTGGACGGACCTCTGGAAACACCATATATTTT. Amino acid sequence: CASSLGRTSGNTIYF.